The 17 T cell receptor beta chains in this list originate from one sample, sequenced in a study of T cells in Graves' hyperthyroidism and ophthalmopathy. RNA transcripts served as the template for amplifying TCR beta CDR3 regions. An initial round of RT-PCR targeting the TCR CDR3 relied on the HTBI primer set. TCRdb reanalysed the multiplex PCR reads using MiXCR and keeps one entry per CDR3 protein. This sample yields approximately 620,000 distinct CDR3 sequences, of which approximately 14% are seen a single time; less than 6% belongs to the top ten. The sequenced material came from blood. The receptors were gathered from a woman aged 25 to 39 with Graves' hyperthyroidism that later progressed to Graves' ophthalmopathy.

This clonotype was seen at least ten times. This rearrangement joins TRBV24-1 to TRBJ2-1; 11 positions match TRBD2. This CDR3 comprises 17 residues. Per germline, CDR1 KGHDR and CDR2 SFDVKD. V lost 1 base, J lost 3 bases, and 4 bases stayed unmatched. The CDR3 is CATSDFGTSGGYNEQFF. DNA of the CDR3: TGTGCCACCAGTGATTTCGGGACTAGCGGAGGCTACAATGAGCAGTTCTTC.

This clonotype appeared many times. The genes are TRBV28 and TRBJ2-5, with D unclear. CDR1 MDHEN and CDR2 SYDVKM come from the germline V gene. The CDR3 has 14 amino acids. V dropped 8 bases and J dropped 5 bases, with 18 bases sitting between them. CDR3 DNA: TGTGCCAGCCGCCAGCCCCTAGGTAGCGAGACCCAGTACTTC. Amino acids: CASRQPLGSETQYF.

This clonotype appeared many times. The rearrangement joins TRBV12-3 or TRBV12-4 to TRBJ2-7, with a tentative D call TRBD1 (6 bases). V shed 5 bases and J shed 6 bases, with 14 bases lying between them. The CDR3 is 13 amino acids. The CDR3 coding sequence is TGTGCCAGCAGTGTAAACAGGGAGTCCGAGCAGTACTTC. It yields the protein CASSVNRESEQYF.

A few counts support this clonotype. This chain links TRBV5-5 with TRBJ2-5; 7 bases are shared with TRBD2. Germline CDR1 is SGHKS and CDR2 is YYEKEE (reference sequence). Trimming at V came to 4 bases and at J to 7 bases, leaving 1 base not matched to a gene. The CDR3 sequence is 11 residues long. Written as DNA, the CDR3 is TGTGCCAGCAGCGGGGGGGGGACCCAGTACTTC. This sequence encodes CASSGGGTQYF.

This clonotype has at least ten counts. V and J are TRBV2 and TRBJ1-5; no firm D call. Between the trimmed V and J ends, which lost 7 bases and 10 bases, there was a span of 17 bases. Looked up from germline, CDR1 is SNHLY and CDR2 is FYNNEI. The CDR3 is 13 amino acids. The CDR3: CASTAQPGEPQHF. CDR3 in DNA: TGTGCCAGCACCGCCCAACCTGGGGAACCCCAGCATTTT. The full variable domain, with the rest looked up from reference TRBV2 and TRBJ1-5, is EPEVTQTPSHQVTQMGQEVILRCVPISNHLYFYWYRQILGQKVEFLVSFYNNEISEKSEIFDDQFSVERPDGSNFTLKIRSTKLEDSAMYFCASTAQPGEPQHFGDGTRLSIL.

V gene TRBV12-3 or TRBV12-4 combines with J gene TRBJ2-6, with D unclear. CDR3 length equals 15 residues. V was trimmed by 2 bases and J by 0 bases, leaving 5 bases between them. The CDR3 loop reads CASSLHNSGANVLTF. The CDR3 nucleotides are TGTGCCAGCAGTTTACATAACTCTGGGGCCAACGTCCTGACTTTC.

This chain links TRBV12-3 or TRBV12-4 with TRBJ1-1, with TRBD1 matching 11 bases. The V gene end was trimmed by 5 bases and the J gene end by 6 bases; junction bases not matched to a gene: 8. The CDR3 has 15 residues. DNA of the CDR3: TGTGCCAGCAGTCTGGGGACAGGGGGGGATCCTGAAGCTTTCTTT. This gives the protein CASSLGTGGDPEAFF.

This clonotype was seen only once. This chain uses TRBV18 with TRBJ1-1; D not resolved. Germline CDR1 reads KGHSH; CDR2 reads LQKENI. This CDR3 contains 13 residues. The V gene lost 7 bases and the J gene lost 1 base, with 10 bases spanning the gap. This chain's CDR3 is CASYPTRNTEAFF. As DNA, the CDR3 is TGTGCCAGCTACCCCACGCGGAACACTGAAGCTTTCTTT.

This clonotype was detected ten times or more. Written as DNA, the CDR3 is TGTGCCAGCGGTCTTAGTAATTCACCCCTCCACTTT. Translating it yields CASGLSNSPLHF. The chain employs TRBV27 and TRBJ1-6; unclear D gene. Germline V CDR1 and CDR2: MNHEY, SMNVEV (reference sequence). Trimming shortened V by 8 bases and J by 6 bases, and 8 bases separated the two germline ends. This CDR3 spans 12 amino acids.

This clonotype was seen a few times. CDR3 DNA sequence: TGTGCCAGTTCAATAGCGGGAGACGGCTCTAGCATTCAGTACTTC. Its protein product is CASSIAGDGSSIQYF. This chain joins TRBV6-1 and TRBJ2-4; TRBD2 aligns across 9 bases. This CDR3 is built from 15 residues. J gave up 9 bases and V 9 bases, and 15 bases lay outside the gene matches. Germline loops: CDR1 MNHNS, CDR2 SASEGT.

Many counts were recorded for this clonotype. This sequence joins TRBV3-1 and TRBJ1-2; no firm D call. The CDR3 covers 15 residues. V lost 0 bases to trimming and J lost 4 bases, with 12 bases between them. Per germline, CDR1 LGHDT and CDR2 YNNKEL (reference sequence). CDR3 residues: CASSQDDHGSYGYTF. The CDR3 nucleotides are TGTGCCAGCAGCCAAGACGACCATGGCAGCTATGGCTACACCTTC.

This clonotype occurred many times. The CDR3: CASIRAGVGETQYF. In DNA, the CDR3 is TGTGCCAGCATCAGAGCGGGAGTGGGAGAGACCCAGTACTTC. The chain recombines TRBV2 with TRBJ2-5; 8 nucleotides match TRBD2. The CDR3 has 14 amino acids. CDR1 SNHLY and CDR2 FYNNEI come from the germline V gene. V was pared by 7 bases and J by 4 bases, with 8 bases of the junction left unmatched.

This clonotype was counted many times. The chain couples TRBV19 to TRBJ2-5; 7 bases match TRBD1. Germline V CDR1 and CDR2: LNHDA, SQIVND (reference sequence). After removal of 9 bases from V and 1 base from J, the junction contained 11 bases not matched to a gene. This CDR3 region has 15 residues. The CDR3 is CASQNRGQLQETQYF. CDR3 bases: TGTGCCAGCCAAAACCGGGGACAGCTCCAAGAGACCCAGTACTTC. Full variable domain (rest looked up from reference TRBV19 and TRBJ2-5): DGGITQSPKYLFRKEGQNVTLSCEQNLNHDAMYWYRQDPGQGLRLIYYSQIVNDFQKGDIAEGYSVSREKKESFPLTVTSAQKNPTAFYLCASQNRGQLQETQYFGPGTRLLVL.

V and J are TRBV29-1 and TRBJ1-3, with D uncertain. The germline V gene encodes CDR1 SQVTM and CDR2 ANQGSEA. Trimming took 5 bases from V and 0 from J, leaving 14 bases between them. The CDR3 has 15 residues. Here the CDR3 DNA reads TGCAGCGTTTTATTGGGAGATTTCTCTGGAAACACCATATATTTT. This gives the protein CSVLLGDFSGNTIYF.

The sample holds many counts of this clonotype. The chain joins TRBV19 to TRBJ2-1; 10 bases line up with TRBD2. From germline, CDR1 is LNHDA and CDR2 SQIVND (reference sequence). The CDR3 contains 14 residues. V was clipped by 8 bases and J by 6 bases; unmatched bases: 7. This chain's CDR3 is CASSIAGGPNEQFF. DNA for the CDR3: TGTGCCAGTTCGATAGCGGGAGGACCCAATGAGCAGTTCTTC.

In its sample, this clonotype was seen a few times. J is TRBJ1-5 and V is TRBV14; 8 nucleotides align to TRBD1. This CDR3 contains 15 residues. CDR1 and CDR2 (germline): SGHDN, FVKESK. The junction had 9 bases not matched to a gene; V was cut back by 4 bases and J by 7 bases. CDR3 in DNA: TGTGCCAGCAGCCCCCAGGGGGCGGGTGGGCAGCCCCAGCATTTT. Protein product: CASSPQGAGGQPQHF.

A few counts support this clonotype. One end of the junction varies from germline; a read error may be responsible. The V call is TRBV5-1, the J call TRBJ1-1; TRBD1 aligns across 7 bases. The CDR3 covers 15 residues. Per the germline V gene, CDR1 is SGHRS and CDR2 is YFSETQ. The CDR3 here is CASAHTGQLNTEASF. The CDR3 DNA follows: TGCGCCAGCGCCCATACGGGACAGTTGAACACTGAAGCTTCCTTT.